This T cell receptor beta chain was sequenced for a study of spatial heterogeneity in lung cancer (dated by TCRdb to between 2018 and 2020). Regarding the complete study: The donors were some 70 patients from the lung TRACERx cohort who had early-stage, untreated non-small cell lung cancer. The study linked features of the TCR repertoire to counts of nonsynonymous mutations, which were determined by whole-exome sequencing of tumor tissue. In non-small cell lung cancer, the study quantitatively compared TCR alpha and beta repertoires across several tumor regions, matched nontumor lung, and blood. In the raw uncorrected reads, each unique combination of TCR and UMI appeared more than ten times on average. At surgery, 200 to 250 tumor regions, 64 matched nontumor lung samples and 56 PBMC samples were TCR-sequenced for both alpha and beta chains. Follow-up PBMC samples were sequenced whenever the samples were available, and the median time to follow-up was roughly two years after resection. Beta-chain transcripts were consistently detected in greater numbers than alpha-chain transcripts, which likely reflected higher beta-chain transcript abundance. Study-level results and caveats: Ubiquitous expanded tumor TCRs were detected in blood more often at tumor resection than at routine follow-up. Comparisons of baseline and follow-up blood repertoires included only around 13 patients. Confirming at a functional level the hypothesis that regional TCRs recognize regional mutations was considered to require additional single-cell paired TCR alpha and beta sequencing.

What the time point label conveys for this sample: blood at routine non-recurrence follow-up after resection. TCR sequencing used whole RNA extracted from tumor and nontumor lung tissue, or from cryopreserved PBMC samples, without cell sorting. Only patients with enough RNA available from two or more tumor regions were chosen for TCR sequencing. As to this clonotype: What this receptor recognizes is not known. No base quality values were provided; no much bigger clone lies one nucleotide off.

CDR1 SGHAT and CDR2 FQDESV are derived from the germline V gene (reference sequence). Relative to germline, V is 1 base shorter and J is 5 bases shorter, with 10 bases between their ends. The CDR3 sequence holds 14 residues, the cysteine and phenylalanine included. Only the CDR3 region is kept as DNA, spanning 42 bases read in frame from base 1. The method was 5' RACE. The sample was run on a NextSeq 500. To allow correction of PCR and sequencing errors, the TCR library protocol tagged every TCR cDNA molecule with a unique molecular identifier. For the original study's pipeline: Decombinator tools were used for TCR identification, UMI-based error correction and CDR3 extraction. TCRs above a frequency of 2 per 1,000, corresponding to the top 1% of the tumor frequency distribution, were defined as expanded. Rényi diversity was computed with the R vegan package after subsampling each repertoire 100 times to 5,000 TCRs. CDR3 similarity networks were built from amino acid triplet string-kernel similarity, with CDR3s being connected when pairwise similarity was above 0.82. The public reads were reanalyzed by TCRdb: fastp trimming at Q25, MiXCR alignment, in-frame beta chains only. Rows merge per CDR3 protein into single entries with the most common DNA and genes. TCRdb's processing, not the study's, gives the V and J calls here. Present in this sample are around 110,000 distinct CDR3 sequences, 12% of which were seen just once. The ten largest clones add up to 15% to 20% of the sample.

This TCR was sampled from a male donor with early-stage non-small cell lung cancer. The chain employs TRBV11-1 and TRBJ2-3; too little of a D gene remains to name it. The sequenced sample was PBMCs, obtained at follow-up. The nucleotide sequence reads TGTGCCAGCAGCTTAGAATCTTGGAGAGATACGCAGTATTTT. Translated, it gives CASSLESWRDTQYF.